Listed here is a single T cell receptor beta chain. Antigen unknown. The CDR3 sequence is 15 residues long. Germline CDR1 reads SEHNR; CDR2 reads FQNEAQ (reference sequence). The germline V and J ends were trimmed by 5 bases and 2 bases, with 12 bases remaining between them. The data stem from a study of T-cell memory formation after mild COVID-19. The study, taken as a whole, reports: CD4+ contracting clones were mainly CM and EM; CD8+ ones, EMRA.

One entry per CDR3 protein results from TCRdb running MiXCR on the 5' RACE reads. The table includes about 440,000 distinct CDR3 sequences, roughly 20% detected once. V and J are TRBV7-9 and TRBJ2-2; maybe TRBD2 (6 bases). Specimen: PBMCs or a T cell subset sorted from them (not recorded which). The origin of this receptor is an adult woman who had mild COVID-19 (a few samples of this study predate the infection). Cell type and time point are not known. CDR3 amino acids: CASSPGGTNTGELFF. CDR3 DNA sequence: TGTGCCAGCAGCCCCGGAGGGACTAACACCGGGGAGCTGTTTTTT.